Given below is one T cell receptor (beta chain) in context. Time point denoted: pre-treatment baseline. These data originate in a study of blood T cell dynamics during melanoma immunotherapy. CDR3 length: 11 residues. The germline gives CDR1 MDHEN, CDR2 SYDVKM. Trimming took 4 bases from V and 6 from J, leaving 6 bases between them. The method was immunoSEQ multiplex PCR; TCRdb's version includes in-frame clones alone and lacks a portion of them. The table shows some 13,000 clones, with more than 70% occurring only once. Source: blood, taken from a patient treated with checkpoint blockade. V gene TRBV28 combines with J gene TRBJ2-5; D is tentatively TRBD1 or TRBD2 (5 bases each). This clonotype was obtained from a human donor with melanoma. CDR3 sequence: CASSSGQTQYF. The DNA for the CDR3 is TGTGCCAGCAGTTCGGGACAGACCCAGTACTTC.